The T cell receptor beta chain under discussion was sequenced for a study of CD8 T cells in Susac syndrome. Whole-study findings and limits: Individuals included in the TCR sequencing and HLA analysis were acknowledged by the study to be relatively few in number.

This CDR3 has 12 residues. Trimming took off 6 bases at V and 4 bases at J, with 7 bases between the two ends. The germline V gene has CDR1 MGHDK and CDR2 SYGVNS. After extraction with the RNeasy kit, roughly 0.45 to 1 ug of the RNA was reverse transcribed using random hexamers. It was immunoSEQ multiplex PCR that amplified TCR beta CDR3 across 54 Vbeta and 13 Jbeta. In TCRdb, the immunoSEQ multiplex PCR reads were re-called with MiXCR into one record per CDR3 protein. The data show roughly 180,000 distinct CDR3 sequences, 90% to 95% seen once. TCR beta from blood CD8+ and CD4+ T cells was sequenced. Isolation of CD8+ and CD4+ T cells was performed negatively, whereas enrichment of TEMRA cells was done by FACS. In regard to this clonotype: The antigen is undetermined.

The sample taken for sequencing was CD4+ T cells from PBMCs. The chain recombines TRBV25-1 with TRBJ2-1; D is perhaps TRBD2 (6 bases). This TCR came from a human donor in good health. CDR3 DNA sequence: TGTGCCAGCAGAGGGAGGTACAATGAGCAGTTCTTC. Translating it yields CASRGRYNEQFF.